The rows below give T cell receptor beta chains drawn from one sample of a study of T cell repertoires in cytomegalovirus infection. TCRdb used MiXCR to reprocess the reads, holding one entry per CDR3 protein. The repertoire consists of roughly 630,000 distinct CDR3 sequences, with approximately 24% occurring once and the leading ten covering less than 9.5%. The sequencing input was CD8+ T cells from PBMCs. The receptors were gathered from a human donor in good health (CMV status not recorded). Some clones in this sample may be carry-over from other donors' samples. The conserved cysteine and the conserved F or W are not part of the CDR3 here.

>TRBV28|TRBJ2-4
ATGGPLAKNIQY
>TRBV2|TRBJ2-1
ASIGNEQF
>TRBV29-1|TRBJ1-1
SVRRVYTEAF
>TRBV29-1|TRBJ1-3
SIFEGVGNTIY
>TRBV20-1|TRBJ2-3
SARSLAATDTQY
>TRBV5-4|TRBJ2-7
ASSPGQGLREQY
>TRBV19|TRBJ2-5
ASSWTLVGLETQY
>TRBV28|TRBJ2-1
ASSRGLVGLF
>TRBV20-1|TRBJ1-4
SARGRGFEKLF
>TRBV7-4|TRBJ1-2
ASSQGGAGGVGYT
>TRBV29-1|TRBJ2-7
SVGDQLYEQY
>TRBV3-1|TRBJ1-2
ASSPTGQPFYGYT
>TRBV7-8|TRBJ2-7
ASSLGGNSYEQY
>TRBV6-5|TRBJ1-1
ASEENTEAF
>TRBV12-3/TRBV12-4|TRBJ2-1
ASSQEFREIGDEQF
>TRBV4-1|TRBJ2-5
ASSSRGAYGNRTQY
>TRBV6-2/TRBV6-3|TRBJ2-1
ASSTTGGPTYNEQF
>TRBV12-3/TRBV12-4|TRBJ1-5
ASSFGPIQPQH
>TRBV6-5|TRBJ2-7
ASSYTVAGGYEQY
>TRBV5-1|TRBJ1-1
ASSLGFQTDTEAF
>TRBV2|TRBJ2-3
ASSDAGGGTDTLY
>TRBV6-2/TRBV6-3|TRBJ2-1
ACKKGFYEQF
>TRBV11-3|TRBJ2-6
ASSLVFRSGLNLANVLT
>TRBV28|TRBJ2-1
ASSLPSGEYNEQF
>TRBV14|TRBJ1-2
ASSQRTGDIDYGYT
>TRBV7-6|TRBJ2-6
ASSPYRDRSSGANVLT
>TRBV6-5|TRBJ1-1
ASSYRSDTEAL
>TRBV20-1|TRBJ2-7
SARVELAEPYEQY
>TRBV14|TRBJ1-2
ASSQGLWGGPDGYT
>TRBV25-1|TRBJ1-5
ASSELGGNQPQH
>TRBV6-5|TRBJ2-3
ASSSQGADTQY
>TRBV11-1|TRBJ2-2
ASSQGWNTGELF
>TRBV7-2|TRBJ2-2
ASSMGQTTGELF
>TRBV29-1|TRBJ1-2
SVDPATGRAAYGYT
>TRBV29-1|TRBJ2-7
SAIHRVIRQRAASYEQY
>TRBV4-1|TRBJ2-1
ASSQERGGGSLAEQF